The 27 T cell receptor beta chains below all came from one sample that was sequenced in a study of CXCR3-negative and CXCR3-positive naive CD8 T cells. cDNA libraries for TRB were generated by 5' RACE incorporating UMI labels. Following a re-call of the 5' RACE reads, TCRdb has one entry per CDR3 protein and lacks DNA. The table gives some 150,000 distinct CDR3 sequences; the top ten clones make up nearly 0.5% of it. No cognate antigen is known for these TCRs. Study results and caveats: Higher TRB CDR3 hydrophobicity marked CXCR3-positive naive cells relative to CXCR3-negative naive cells.

The sample comprised naive CXCR3+ CD8+ T cells from blood. Subset described: CD45RO-CCR7+CD27+CD95- naive CD8+ T cells expressing CXCR3 (TNR3+). The origin of the receptors is a human donor in good health. Some clones in this sample may be carry-over from other donors' samples.

This chain joins TRBV7-2 and TRBJ2-3. Germline V lookup: CDR1 SGHTA, CDR2 FQGNSA. The CDR3 loop spans 11 amino acids. The CDR3 sequence is CASNDGGTQYF.

The genes are TRBV7-6 and TRBJ2-7. Germline V gene lookup returns CDR1 SGHVS and CDR2 FNYEAQ. The CDR3 extends over 13 amino acids. CDR3 region: CASSLAGTYEQYF. Full variable domain (remainder filled in from reference TRBV7-6 and TRBJ2-7): GAGVSQSPRYKVTKRGQDVALRCDPISGHVSLYWYRQALGQGPEFLTYFNYEAQQDKSGLPNDRFSAERPEGSISTLTIQRTEQRDSAMYRCASSLAGTYEQYFGPGTRLTVT.

The chain joins TRBV28 to TRBJ2-5. CDR1 MDHEN and CDR2 SYDVKM come from the germline V gene. The CDR3 runs to 14 residues. The CDR3 here is CASSLSPMGETQYF.

J is TRBJ1-5 and V is TRBV28. This CDR3 contains 15 residues. Per the germline V gene, CDR1 is MDHEN and CDR2 is SYDVKM. The CDR3 loop reads CASSLRAVSNQPQHF.

The genes are TRBV29-1 and TRBJ2-5; TCRdb's D call, TRBD1, is unchecked because there is no DNA. Germline V gene sequence: CDR1 SQVTM, CDR2 ANQGSEA. CDR3 size: 16 residues. The CDR3 here is CSVDEGQGSFQETQYF.

The chain couples TRBV15 to TRBJ2-5; the D gene TCRdb calls, TRBD2, cannot be checked with no DNA. Germline CDR1 LNHNV, CDR2 YYDKDF (reference sequence). The CDR3 is 16 residues long. CDR3: CATSPFGAGGKETQYF.

The V call is TRBV19, the J call TRBJ2-7; with no DNA, the TCRdb D assignment of TRBD2 cannot be verified. The CDR3 is 14 amino acids. The V gene's germline CDR1 is LNHDA and CDR2 SQIVND (reference sequence). The CDR3 sequence: CASSRTSGDYEQYF.

This rearrangement joins TRBV20-1 to TRBJ2-1; TCRdb names TRBD2, which stays unverified in the absence of DNA. Germline V gene lookup returns CDR1 DFQATT and CDR2 SNEGSKA (reference sequence). The CDR3 contains 14 residues. The CDR3 loop is CSASRQGRDNEQFF.

The genes are TRBV12-3 or TRBV12-4 and TRBJ2-1; as DNA is missing, the TRBD2 call by TCRdb cannot be tested. The CDR3 is made up of 12 amino acids. CDR3 protein: CASSSGRAEQFF.

The chain combines TRBV19 with TRBJ2-1. In germline, CDR1 is LNHDA, CDR2 SQIVND (reference sequence). The CDR3 runs to 12 residues. The CDR3: CASSGFLDGQFF.

The chain combines TRBV7-9 with TRBJ1-1. This CDR3 comprises 14 residues. Germline loops: CDR1 SEHNR, CDR2 FQNEAQ (reference sequence). The CDR3 reads CASSPNLGGTEAFF.

CDR3 protein: CASSRGPPDTQYF. The rearrangement uses TRBV6-6 and TRBJ2-3; TCRdb names TRBD1, which stays unverified in the absence of DNA. The CDR3 contains 13 residues. Germline V gene sequence: CDR1 MNHNY, CDR2 SVGAGI (reference sequence).

This rearrangement joins TRBV7-9 to TRBJ1-2; TCRdb's assignment of TRBD1 cannot be checked, as there is no DNA. The CDR3 has 15 amino acids. Germline lookup yields CDR1 SEHNR and CDR2 FQNEAQ (reference sequence). The CDR3 spells CASSSGQGANYGYTF.

The J gene is TRBJ1-1, the V gene TRBV7-2. Germline lookup yields CDR1 SGHTA and CDR2 FQGNSA. The CDR3 is made up of 13 amino acids. CDR3 region: CASSLVSGAEAFF.

V and J are TRBV5-5 and TRBJ2-7. CDR3 length: 14 residues. In germline, CDR1 is SGHKS, CDR2 YYEKEE (reference sequence). The CDR3 reads CASSLLGGPYEQYF.

J is TRBJ1-2 and V is TRBV2; the D call from TCRdb, TRBD1, cannot be confirmed without DNA. In germline, CDR1 is SNHLY, CDR2 FYNNEI. The length of the CDR3 is 12 residues. CDR3 loop: CASRGTAHGYTF.

The chain is built from TRBV5-1 and TRBJ1-5. Per germline, CDR1 SGHRS and CDR2 YFSETQ. The CDR3 has 13 amino acids. The CDR3 sequence is CASSFSSNQPQHF. Looking up the rest from reference TRBV5-1 and TRBJ1-5 gives the full variable domain: KAGVTQTPRYLIKTRGQQVTLSCSPISGHRSVSWYQQTPGQGLQFLFEYFSETQRNKGNFPGRFSGRQFSNSRSEMNVSTLELGDSALYLCASSFSSNQPQHFGDGTRLSIL.

The chain links TRBV4-1 to TRBJ1-2; TCRdb names TRBD1, which stays unverified in the absence of DNA. CDR3 length: 16 amino acids. The germline V gene encodes CDR1 MGHRA and CDR2 YSYEKL. The CDR3 region is CASSQGGDRDSYGYTF.

The rearrangement links TRBV28 to TRBJ2-7; TCRdb's D call, TRBD1, is unchecked because there is no DNA. Per germline, CDR1 MDHEN and CDR2 SYDVKM. The CDR3 covers 14 residues. The CDR3 spells CASSPSGGTYEQYF.

The chain employs TRBV5-1 and TRBJ2-1; the D call from TCRdb, TRBD2, cannot be confirmed without DNA. Germline CDR1 is SGHRS and CDR2 is YFSETQ. The CDR3 loop spans 15 amino acids. The CDR3 reads CASRAGTSGYNEQFF.

The V and J genes are TRBV12-3 or TRBV12-4 and TRBJ2-2; absent DNA, TCRdb's TRBD2 call cannot be checked. The length of the CDR3 is 14 residues. This CDR3 is CASSPGLSYGELFF.

This sequence joins TRBV4-1 and TRBJ1-6. Germline-derived CDR1 and CDR2 are MGHRA and YSYEKL. CDR3 length: 13 amino acids. CDR3 sequence reads: CASSQLWGSPLHF.

The J gene is TRBJ1-4, the V gene TRBV6-4; as DNA is missing, the TRBD1 call by TCRdb cannot be tested. The CDR3 extends over 16 amino acids. Germline loops: CDR1 MRHNA, CDR2 SNTAGT. The CDR3: CASRKLGTGSNEKLFF.

This chain's CDR3 is CASSQDSGWGVQPQHF. The genes are TRBV3-1 and TRBJ1-5; TCRdb picks TRBD1, but there is no DNA to check that call. Germline CDR1 reads LGHDT; CDR2 reads YNNKEL (reference sequence). The CDR3 runs to 16 residues.

This CDR3 is CASSSQGVQINYGYTF. V usage is TRBV21-1 and J usage is TRBJ1-2; TCRdb designates TRBD1, a call that cannot be tested without DNA. TRBV21-1 is a recognized pseudogene. The length of the CDR3 is 16 residues.

The chain uses TRBV7-9 and TRBJ2-1; checking the TCRdb D call of TRBD2 is not possible without DNA. The germline V gene encodes CDR1 SEHNR and CDR2 FQNEAQ (reference sequence). This CDR3 spans 15 amino acids. This CDR3 is CASSLGLAATIEQFF.

The chain is built from TRBV20-1 and TRBJ2-7. CDR1 and CDR2 from the germline V gene are DFQATT and SNEGSKA (reference sequence). The CDR3 covers 13 residues. This CDR3 reads CSAAMRISYEQYF.